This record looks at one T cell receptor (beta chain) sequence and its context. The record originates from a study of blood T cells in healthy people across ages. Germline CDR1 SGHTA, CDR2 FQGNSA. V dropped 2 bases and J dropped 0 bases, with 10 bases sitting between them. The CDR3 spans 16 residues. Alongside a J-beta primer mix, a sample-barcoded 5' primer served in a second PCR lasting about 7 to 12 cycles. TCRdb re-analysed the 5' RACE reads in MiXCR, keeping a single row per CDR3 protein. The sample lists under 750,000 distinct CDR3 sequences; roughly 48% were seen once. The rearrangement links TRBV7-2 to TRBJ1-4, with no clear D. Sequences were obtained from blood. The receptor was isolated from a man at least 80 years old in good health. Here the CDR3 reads CASSLRARATNEKLFF. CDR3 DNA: TGTGCCAGCAGCTTACGGGCCCGTGCAACTAATGAAAAACTGTTTTTT.